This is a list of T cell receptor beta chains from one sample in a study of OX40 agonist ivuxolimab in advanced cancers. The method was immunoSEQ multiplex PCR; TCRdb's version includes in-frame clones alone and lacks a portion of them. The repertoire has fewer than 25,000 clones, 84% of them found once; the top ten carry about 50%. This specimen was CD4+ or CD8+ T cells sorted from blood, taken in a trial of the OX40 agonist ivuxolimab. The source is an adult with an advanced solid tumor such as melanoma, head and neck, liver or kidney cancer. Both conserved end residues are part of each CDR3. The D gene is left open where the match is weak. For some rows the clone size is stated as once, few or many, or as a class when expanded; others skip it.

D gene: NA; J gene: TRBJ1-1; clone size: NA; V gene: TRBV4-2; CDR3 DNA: TGTGCCAGCAGCTTAGCAGGGACGAACACTGAAGCTTTCTTT; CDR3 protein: CASSLAGTNTEAFF
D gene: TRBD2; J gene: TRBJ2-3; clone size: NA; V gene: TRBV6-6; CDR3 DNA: TGTGCCAGCAGTTACCGAGGACTAGCCCCAGATACGCAGTATTTT; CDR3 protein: CASSYRGLAPDTQYF
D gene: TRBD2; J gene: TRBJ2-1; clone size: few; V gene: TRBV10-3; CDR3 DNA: TGTGCCATCAGTGAGTCTATGGGACTAGCGGGGTTTAATGAGCAGTTCTTC; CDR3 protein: CAISESMGLAGFNEQFF
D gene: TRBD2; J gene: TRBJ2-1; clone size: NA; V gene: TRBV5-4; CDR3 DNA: TGTGCCAGCAGCTCCTTAGCGGGGGTCTCCTACAATGAGCAGTTCTTC; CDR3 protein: CASSSLAGVSYNEQFF
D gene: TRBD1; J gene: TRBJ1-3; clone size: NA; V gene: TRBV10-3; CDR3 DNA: TGTGCCATCAGTGAGCGGACAGGGGGTGGTGGAAACACCATATATTTT; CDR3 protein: CAISERTGGGGNTIYF
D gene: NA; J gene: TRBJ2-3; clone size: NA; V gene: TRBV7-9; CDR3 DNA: TGTGCCAGCAGCTTCGCCGGGGGACGCACAGATACGCAGTATTTT; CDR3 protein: CASSFAGGRTDTQYF
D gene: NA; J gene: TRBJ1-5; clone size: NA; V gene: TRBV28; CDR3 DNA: TGTGCCAGCAGTTCGGTCAGGTGGGTTGGTCAGCCCCAGCATTTT; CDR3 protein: CASSSVRWVGQPQHF
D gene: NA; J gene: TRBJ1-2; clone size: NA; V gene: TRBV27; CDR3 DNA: TGTGCCAGCAGTTTAAGACCAGGTCCTTTTAACTATGGCTACACCTTC; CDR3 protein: CASSLRPGPFNYGYTF
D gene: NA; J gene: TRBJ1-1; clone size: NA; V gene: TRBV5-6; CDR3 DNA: TGTGCCAGCAGCCCGGGCATCACTGAAGCTTTCTTT; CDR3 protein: CASSPGITEAFF
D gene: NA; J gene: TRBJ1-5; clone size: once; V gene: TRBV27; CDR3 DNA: TGTGCCAGCAGTTTAGGGCTGGGAGGGGATCAGCCCCAGCATTTT; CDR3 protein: CASSLGLGGDQPQHF
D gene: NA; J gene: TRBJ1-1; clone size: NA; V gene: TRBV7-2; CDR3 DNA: TGTGCCAGCAGCTTTGATGAGGCGACTTACGCCCATCTGGGTGAAGCTTTCTTT; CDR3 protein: CASSFDEATYAHLGEAFF
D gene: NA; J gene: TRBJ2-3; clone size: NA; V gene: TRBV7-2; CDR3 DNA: TGTGCCAGCAGCCCAACCCCGGGTAGCACGGATACGCAGTATTTT; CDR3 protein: CASSPTPGSTDTQYF
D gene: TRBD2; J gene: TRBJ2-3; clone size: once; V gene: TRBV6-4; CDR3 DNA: TGTGCCAGCAGTGAGGCGGGGGAAACAGATACGCAGTATTTT; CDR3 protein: CASSEAGETDTQYF
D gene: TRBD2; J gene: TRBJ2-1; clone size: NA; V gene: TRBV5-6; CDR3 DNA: TGTGCCAGCAGCCCGAAGGGACTACTTCCCTACAATGAGCAGTTCTTC; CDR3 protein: CASSPKGLLPYNEQFF
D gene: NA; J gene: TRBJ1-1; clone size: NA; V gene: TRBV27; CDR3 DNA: TGTGCCAGCAGCCGTCCGGGGCTAACCACTGAAGCTTTCTTT; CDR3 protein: CASSRPGLTTEAFF
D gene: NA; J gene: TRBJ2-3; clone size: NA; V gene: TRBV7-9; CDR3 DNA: TGTGCCAGCAACGCCTACTCTTCCTCTAGCACAGATACGCAGTATTTT; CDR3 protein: CASNAYSSSSTDTQYF
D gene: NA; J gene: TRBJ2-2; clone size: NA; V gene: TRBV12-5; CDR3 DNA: TGTGCTAGTGGTTTGGTTACTAGGGCTTTAAATCCCCCTCGGGACACCGGGGAGCTGTTTTTT; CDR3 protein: CASGLVTRALNPPRDTGELFF
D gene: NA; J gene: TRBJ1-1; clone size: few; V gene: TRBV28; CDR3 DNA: TGTGCCAGCAGTTCCCCCACGGGGTGGGGAGCTTTCTTT; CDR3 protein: CASSSPTGWGAFF
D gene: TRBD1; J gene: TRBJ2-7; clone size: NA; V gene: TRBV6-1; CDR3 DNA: TGTGCCAGCAGTGAAGCTCCGGGACAGGGGCTCTACGAGCAGTACTTC; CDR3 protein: CASSEAPGQGLYEQYF
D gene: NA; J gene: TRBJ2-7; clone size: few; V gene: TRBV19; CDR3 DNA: TGTGCCAGTAGTATCGGGCAGTCCTACGAGCAGTACTTC; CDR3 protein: CASSIGQSYEQYF
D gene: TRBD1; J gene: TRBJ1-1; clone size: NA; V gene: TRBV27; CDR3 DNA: TGTGCCAGCACATGGAAAGGGGGCGGCACTGAAGCTTTCTTT; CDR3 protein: CASTWKGGGTEAFF
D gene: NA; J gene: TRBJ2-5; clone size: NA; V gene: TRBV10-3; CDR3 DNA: TGTGCCATCAGCGAACTTGGACAAGAGACCCAGTACTTC; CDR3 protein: CAISELGQETQYF
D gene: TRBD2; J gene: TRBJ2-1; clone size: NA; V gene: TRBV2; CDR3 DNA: TGTGCCATTGGGGGGGTATACAATGAGCAGTTCTTC; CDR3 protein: CAIGGVYNEQFF
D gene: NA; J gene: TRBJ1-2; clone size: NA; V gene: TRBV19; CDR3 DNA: TGTGCCAGTGCTCCGGGACATAGGGCTTATGGCTACACCTTC; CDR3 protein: CASAPGHRAYGYTF
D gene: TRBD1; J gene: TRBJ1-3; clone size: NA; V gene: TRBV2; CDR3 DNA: TGTGCCAGCAGCGGTGATCCCCGGGACAGCTTCTTGGGAAACACCATATATTTT; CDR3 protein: CASSGDPRDSFLGNTIYF
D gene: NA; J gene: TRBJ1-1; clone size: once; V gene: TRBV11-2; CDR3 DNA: TGTGCCAGCAGCTTAAGGTCAGCTACTGAAGCTTTCTTT; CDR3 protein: CASSLRSATEAFF
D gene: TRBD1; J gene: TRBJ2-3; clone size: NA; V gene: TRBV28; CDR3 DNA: TGTGCCAGCAGTTCGACAGGGGACGCAGATACGCAGTATTTT; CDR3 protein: CASSSTGDADTQYF
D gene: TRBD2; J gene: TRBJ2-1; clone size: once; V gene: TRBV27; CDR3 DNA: TGTGCCAGCACCTTTAGCGGGGGGGCAGTAAATGAGCAGTTCTTC; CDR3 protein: CASTFSGGAVNEQFF
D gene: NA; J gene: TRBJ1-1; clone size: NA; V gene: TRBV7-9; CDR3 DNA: TGTGCCAGCAGCTTTGAGCGGGGTAAAATGAACACTGAAGCTTTCTTT; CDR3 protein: CASSFERGKMNTEAFF